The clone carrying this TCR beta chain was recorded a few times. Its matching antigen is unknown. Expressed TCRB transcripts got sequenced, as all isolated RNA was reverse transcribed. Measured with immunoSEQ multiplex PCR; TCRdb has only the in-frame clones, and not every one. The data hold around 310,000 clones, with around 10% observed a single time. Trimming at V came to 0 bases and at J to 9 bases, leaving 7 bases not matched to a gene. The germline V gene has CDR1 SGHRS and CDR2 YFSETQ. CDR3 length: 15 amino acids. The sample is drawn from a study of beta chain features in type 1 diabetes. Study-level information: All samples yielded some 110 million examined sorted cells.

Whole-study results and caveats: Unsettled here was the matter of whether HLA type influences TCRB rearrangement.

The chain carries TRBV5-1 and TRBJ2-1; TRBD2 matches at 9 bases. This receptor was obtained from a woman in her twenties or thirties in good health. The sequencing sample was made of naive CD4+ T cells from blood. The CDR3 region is CASSLALAGSGEQFF. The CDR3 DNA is TGCGCCAGCAGCTTGGCTCTAGCGGGATCGGGTGAGCAGTTCTTC.